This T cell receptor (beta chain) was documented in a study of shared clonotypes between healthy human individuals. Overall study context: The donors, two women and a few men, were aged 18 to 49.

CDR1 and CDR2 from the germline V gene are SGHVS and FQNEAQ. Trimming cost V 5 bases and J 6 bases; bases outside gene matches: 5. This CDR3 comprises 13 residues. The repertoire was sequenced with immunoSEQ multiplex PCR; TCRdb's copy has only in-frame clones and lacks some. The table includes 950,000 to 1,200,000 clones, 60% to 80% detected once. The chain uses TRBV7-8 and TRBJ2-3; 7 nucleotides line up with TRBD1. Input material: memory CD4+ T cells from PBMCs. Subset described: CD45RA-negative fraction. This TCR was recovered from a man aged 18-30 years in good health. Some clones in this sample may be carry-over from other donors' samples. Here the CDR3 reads CASSVTGFDTQYF. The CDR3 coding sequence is TGTGCCAGCAGCGTGACAGGGTTTGATACGCAGTATTTT.